This T cell receptor beta chain was sequenced in a study of T cell responses to AZD1222 COVID-19 vaccine. Study overall: The analysis combined second doses at about 4 or about 12 weeks. Study findings and constraints: The study found Spike-specific TCR breadth and depth rose after two AZD1222 doses. Repertoires were collected only later (after the peak T cell response had occurred).

Regarding this clone: What it binds is not known.

Sequencing was performed with immunoSEQ multiplex PCR; in TCRdb, only in-frame clones are kept and a portion is missing. The sample carries 110,000 to 150,000 clones, around 90% recorded once. The V segment lost 3 bases and the J segment 2 bases; nucleotides outside the gene matches: 11. CDR1 ENHRY and CDR2 SYGVKD come from the germline V gene. CDR3 length: 18 amino acids. The chain recombines TRBV10-3 with TRBJ1-4; 8 positions match TRBD1. Sequencing was performed on peripheral blood, taken on day 0 of AZD1222 vaccination. This TCR derives from an adult in good health. DNA of the CDR3: TGTGCCATCAGTGACGGCGGTCAGGGGGCGCGGACTAATGAAAAACTGTTTTTT. As protein: CAISDGGQGARTNEKLFF.